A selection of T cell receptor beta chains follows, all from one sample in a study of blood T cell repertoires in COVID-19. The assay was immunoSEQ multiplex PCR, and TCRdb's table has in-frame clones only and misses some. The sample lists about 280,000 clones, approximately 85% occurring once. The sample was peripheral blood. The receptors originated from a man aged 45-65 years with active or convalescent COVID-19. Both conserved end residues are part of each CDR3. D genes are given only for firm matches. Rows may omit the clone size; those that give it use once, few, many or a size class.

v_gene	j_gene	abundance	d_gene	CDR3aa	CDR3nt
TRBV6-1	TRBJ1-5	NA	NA	CASSEAPVYNQPQHF	TGTGCCAGCAGTGAAGCGCCCGTCTACAATCAGCCCCAGCATTTT
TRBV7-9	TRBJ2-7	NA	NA	CASSLSRIEQYF	TGTGCCAGCAGCTTATCTAGAATCGAGCAGTACTTC
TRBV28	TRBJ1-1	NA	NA	CASTAGGGVTEAFF	TGTGCCAGCACCGCGGGGGGGGGAGTCACTGAAGCTTTCTTT
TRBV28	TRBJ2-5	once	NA	CASSSPSGSQETQYF	TGTGCCAGCAGTTCACCAAGCGGATCGCAAGAGACCCAGTACTTC
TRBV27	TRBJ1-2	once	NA	CASSFQGTLKNYGYTF	TGTGCCAGCAGTTTCCAGGGCACCCTTAAGAACTATGGCTACACCTTC
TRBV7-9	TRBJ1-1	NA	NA	CASSLLRGWDTEAFF	TGTGCCAGCAGCTTACTTAGGGGATGGGACACTGAAGCTTTCTTT
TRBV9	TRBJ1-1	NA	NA	CASSEGRGMNTEAFF	TGTGCCAGCAGCGAGGGGAGGGGCATGAACACTGAAGCTTTCTTT
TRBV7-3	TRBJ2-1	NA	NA	CASSKDRGQNEQFF	TGTGCCAGCAGCAAAGATCGCGGACAGAATGAGCAGTTCTTC
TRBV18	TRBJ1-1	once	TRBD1	CASSPPPGGYTEAFF	TGTGCCAGCTCACCACCCCCAGGGGGGTACACTGAAGCTTTCTTT
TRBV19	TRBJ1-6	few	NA	CASKNGGANSPLHF	TGTGCCAGTAAGAATGGAGGGGCGAATTCACCCCTCCACTTT
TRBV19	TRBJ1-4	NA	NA	CASSGRTAQNEKLFF	TGTGCCAGTAGCGGTAGGACAGCCCAAAATGAAAAACTGTTTTTT
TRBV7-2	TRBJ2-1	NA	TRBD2	CASSPLPGLAGGVQFF	TGTGCCAGCAGCCCCCTGCCGGGACTAGCGGGAGGGGTGCAGTTCTTC
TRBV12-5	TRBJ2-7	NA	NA	CASGFTGGGSEQYF	TGTGCTAGTGGATTCACAGGGGGGGGAAGCGAGCAGTACTTC
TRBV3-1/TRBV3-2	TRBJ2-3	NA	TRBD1	CASSTRGQGSTDTQYF	TGTGCCAGCAGCACCCGCGGACAGGGTAGCACAGATACGCAGTATTTT
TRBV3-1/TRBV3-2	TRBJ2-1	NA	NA	CASLSGSGEQFF	TGTGCCAGCTTGTCTGGGAGCGGAGAGCAGTTCTTC
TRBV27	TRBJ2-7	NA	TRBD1	CASSFTGARLEQYF	TGTGCCAGCAGTTTCACAGGGGCGAGGCTGGAGCAGTACTTC
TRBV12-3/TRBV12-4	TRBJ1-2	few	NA	CASSFFPGEGYTF	TGTGCCAGCAGTTTTTTTCCAGGGGAGGGCTACACCTTC
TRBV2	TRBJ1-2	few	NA	CATSDPRGGGFYGYTF	TGTGCCACCAGCGACCCCAGAGGGGGGGGGTTTTATGGCTACACCTTC
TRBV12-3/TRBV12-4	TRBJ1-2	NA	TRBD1	CASSFEGAGGYTF	TGTGCCAGCAGTTTCGAGGGGGCAGGAGGCTACACCTTC
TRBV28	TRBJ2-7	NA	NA	CASRIGAAYEQYF	TGTGCCAGCAGAATTGGGGCCGCCTACGAGCAGTACTTC
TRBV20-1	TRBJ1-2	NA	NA	CSASRRGFGVGYTF	TGCAGTGCTAGTCGTAGGGGGTTCGGGGTTGGCTACACCTTC
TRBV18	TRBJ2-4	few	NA	CASSPSLTAKNIQYF	TGTGCCAGCTCACCTAGTTTAACGGCCAAAAACATTCAGTACTTC
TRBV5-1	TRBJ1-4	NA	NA	CASSFTSANEKLFF	TGCGCCAGCAGCTTTACGTCAGCTAATGAAAAACTGTTTTTT
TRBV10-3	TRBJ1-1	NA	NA	CAISEGATGVAFF	TGTGCCATCAGTGAGGGTGCCACGGGGGTCGCTTTCTTT
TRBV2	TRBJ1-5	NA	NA	CASTASGVQPQHF	TGTGCCAGCACCGCTTCAGGGGTGCAGCCCCAGCATTTT
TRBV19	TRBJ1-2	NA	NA	CASSIRTARGSNYGYTF	TGTGCCAGTAGTATCAGGACAGCACGAGGATCTAACTATGGCTACACCTTC
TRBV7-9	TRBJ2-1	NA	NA	CASSLATPGYNEQFF	TGTGCCAGCAGCTTAGCGACGCCGGGGTACAATGAGCAGTTCTTC
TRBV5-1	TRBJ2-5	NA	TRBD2	CASSRAGGAQETQYF	TGCGCCAGCAGCCGGGCGGGGGGCGCCCAAGAGACCCAGTACTTC
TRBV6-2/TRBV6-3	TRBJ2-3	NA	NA	CASSRDGGGDTQYF	TGTGCCAGCAGCCGCGACGGGGGAGGAGATACGCAGTATTTT
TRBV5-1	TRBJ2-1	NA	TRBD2	CASSSREGGNEQFF	TGCGCCAGCAGCAGCCGGGAGGGAGGGAATGAGCAGTTCTTC
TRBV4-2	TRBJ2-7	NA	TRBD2	CASSQGGEGRVQYF	TGTGCCAGCAGCCAAGGGGGGGAGGGTCGCGTGCAGTACTTC
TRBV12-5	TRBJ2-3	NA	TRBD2	CASGVAGVTDTQYF	TGTGCTAGTGGTGTAGCGGGAGTGACAGATACGCAGTATTTT
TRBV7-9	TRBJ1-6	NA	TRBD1	CASSLGTGGAYNSPLHF	TGTGCCAGCAGCTTAGGGACAGGGGGCGCCTATAATTCACCCCTCCACTTT
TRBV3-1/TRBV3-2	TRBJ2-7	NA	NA	CASSEQGESYEQYF	TGTGCCAGCAGCGAACAGGGAGAGAGCTACGAGCAGTACTTC
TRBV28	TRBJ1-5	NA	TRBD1	CASSRALGQKDQPQHF	TGTGCCAGCAGCCGGGCCCTGGGACAGAAGGATCAGCCCCAGCATTTT
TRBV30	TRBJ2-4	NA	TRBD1	CAWSSRAGGDGRHNLAKNIQYF	TGTGCCTGGAGTAGCCGGGCAGGGGGCGATGGCCGACACAACCTAGCCAAAAACATTCAGTACTTC
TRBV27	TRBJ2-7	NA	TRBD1	CASSQGSGGPYEQYF	TGTGCCAGCAGTCAAGGCTCAGGGGGACCCTACGAGCAGTACTTC
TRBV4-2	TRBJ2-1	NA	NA	CASSPLGEILRNEQFF	TGTGCCAGCAGCCCGCTTGGGGAGATTCTTAGGAATGAGCAGTTCTTC
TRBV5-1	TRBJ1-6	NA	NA	CASRQIANNSPLHF	TGCGCCAGCAGGCAGATAGCTAATAATTCACCCCTCCACTTT
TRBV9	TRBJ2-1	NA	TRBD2	CASSVAPTGTSGGGREQFF	TGTGCCAGCAGCGTAGCCCCCACCGGGACTAGCGGGGGGGGGCGTGAGCAGTTCTTC
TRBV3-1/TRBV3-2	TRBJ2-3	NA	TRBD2	CASSQDLRTSGADTQYF	TGTGCCAGCAGCCAAGATCTTAGGACTAGCGGAGCCGATACGCAGTATTTT
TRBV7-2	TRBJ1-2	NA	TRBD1	CASSSGQGRYDGYTF	TGTGCCAGCAGCTCCGGACAGGGGAGATACGATGGCTACACCTTC
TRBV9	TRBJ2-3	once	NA	CASSGLSRTDTQYF	TGTGCCAGCAGCGGACTATCACGCACAGATACGCAGTATTTT
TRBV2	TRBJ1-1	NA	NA	CASSEAGGGTEAFF	TGTGCCAGCAGTGAAGCGGGGGGAGGCACTGAAGCTTTCTTT
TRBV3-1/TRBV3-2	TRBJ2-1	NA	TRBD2	CASSHRLARAYNEQFF	TGTGCCAGCAGCCACCGACTAGCGCGGGCTTACAATGAGCAGTTCTTC
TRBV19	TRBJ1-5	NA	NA	CASSIAGESNQPQHF	TGTGCCAGTAGTATAGCAGGGGAGAGCAATCAGCCCCAGCATTTT
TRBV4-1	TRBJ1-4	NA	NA	CASSGGLSNEKLFF	TGCGCCAGCAGCGGAGGGTTATCTAATGAAAAACTGTTTTTT
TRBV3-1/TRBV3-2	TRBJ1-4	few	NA	CASSVGTGLTEKLFF	TGTGCCAGCAGCGTGGGAACAGGGTTGACCGAAAAACTGTTTTTT
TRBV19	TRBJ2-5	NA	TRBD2	CASAASGRETQYF	TGTGCCAGTGCTGCTAGCGGGAGGGAGACCCAGTACTTC